Each of the 27 T cell receptor beta chains below was sequenced from the same sample in a study of human thymus T cells. Thymic samples were excised during corrective heart operations. The table came from immunoSEQ multiplex PCR; TCRdb's copy has only in-frame clones and leaves some out. The sample carries under 150,000 clones, around 94% recorded once. Sequenced material: thymus tissue. Source of these receptors: a boy younger than two with a congenital heart defect but otherwise immunologically healthy.

The genes are TRBV9 and TRBJ2-2; D call uncertain. The CDR3 has 13 amino acids. The germline V gene encodes CDR1 SGDLS and CDR2 YYNGEE. V lost 4 bases, J lost 5 bases, and 9 bases lay in between. CDR3 in DNA: TGTGCCAGCAGCTACCCAGAGACCGGGGAGCTGTTTTTT. Residues: CASSYPETGELFF. Full variable domain (outside the CDR3, taken from reference TRBV9 and TRBJ2-2): DSGVTQTPKHLITATGQRVTLRCSPRSGDLSVYWYQQSLDQGLQFLIQYYNGEERAKGNILERFSAQQFPDLHSELNLSSLELGDSALYFCASSYPETGELFFGEGSRLTVL.

The V gene is TRBV29-1, the J gene TRBJ1-1, with no clear D. The CDR3 spans 14 residues. CDR1 is SQVTM and CDR2 is ANQGSEA in the germline V gene. The V and J ends lost 4 bases and 3 bases respectively, with 15 bases between them. The DNA for the CDR3 is TGCAGCGTTGCTCGGGATCTAGGAGACACTGAAGCTTTCTTT. This gives the protein CSVARDLGDTEAFF. The variable domain in full, completed from reference TRBV29-1 and TRBJ1-1, reads SAVISQKPSRDICQRGTSLTIQCQVDSQVTMMFWYRQQPGQSLTLIATANQGSEATYESGFVIDKFPISRPNLTFSTLTVSNMSPEDSSIYLCSVARDLGDTEAFFGQGTRLTVV.

This chain uses TRBV28 with TRBJ1-2; unclear D gene. V lost 8 bases and J lost 7, with 17 bases in between. The CDR3 consists of 13 residues. Germline loops: CDR1 MDHEN, CDR2 SYDVKM. CDR3 sequence reads: CASRKGRTCGYTF. CDR3 in DNA: TGTGCCAGCCGGAAGGGAAGGACCTGTGGCTACACCTTC.

The gene calls are TRBV9 and TRBJ2-7; no reliable D call. Trimming took 3 bases from V and 5 from J, leaving 9 bases between them. Germline values: CDR1 SGDLS, CDR2 YYNGEE. CDR3 size: 12 residues. For the CDR3, the DNA is TGTGCCAGCAGCGACCAAGAGCACGAGCAGTACTTC. Amino acid sequence: CASSDQEHEQYF.

This rearrangement joins TRBV29-1 to TRBJ2-7, with TRBD1 matching 7 bases. Germline trimming cut 1 base from V and 2 bases from J; bases unmatched to any gene: 11. CDR1 is SQVTM and CDR2 is ANQGSEA in the germline V gene. This CDR3 region has 16 residues. The CDR3 nucleotides read TGCAGCGTTGAAGGAACCCGGGACAGCGAGACCTACGAGCAGTACTTC. Its protein product is CSVEGTRDSETYEQYF.

The rearrangement links TRBV7-2 to TRBJ2-5; 9 nucleotides line up with TRBD1. CDR1 SGHTA and CDR2 FQGNSA come from the germline V gene. This CDR3 comprises 16 residues. V was pared by 10 bases and J by 4 bases, with 16 bases of the junction left unmatched. The CDR3 region is CATSFGTGRLGETQYF. In DNA form, the CDR3 reads TGTGCCACCTCCTTTGGGACAGGGAGGCTGGGAGAGACCCAGTACTTC. Variable domain in full (rest from reference TRBV7-2 and TRBJ2-5): GAGVSQSPSNKVTEKGKDVELRCDPISGHTALYWYRQSLGQGLEFLIYFQGNSAPDKSGLPSDRFSAERTGGSVSTLTIQRTQQEDSAVYLCATSFGTGRLGETQYFGPGTRLLVL.

The rearrangement links TRBV28 to TRBJ2-7; D possibly corresponds to TRBD2 (6 bases). Per germline, CDR1 MDHEN and CDR2 SYDVKM. This CDR3 contains 15 residues. Trimming removed 7 bases from V and 5 bases from J, with 21 bases in between. CDR3 in amino acids: CASKAGGVGFNEQYF. As DNA, the CDR3 is TGTGCCAGCAAGGCCGGCGGGGTCGGGTTTAACGAGCAGTACTTC.

V is TRBV28 and J is TRBJ2-2, with 9 nucleotides matching TRBD1. V trimming: 6 bases; J trimming: 3 bases; junction bases outside the gene matches: 11. CDR1 is MDHEN and CDR2 is SYDVKM in the germline V gene. CDR3 length equals 17 residues. The CDR3 DNA reads as TGTGCCAGCAGCCCGGGACAGGGCTCTCTCCACACCGGGGAGCTGTTTTTT. This gives the protein CASSPGQGSLHTGELFF.

V and J are TRBV7-6 and TRBJ2-4, with 8 nucleotides matching TRBD1. Germline lookup yields CDR1 SGHVS and CDR2 FNYEAQ. The CDR3 spans 17 residues. V lost 5 bases to trimming and J lost 2 bases; unmatched junction nucleotides: 11. The CDR3 spells CASSPQDRGQPKNIQYF. CDR3 nucleotide sequence: TGTGCCAGCAGCCCCCAAGACAGGGGCCAGCCCAAAAACATTCAGTACTTC.

The chain links TRBV19 to TRBJ2-3, with a tentative D call TRBD2 (6 bases). With 4 bases removed from V and 0 bases from J, the gap between germline ends came to 11 bases. CDR3 size: 15 residues. Looked up from germline, CDR1 is LNHDA and CDR2 is SQIVND (reference sequence). Here the CDR3 DNA reads TGTGCCAGTAGTACCCGCCGGGGGAGCACAGATACGCAGTATTTT. Translating it yields CASSTRRGSTDTQYF. Variable domain in full (rest from reference TRBV19 and TRBJ2-3): DGGITQSPKYLFRKEGQNVTLSCEQNLNHDAMYWYRQDPGQGLRLIYYSQIVNDFQKGDIAEGYSVSREKKESFPLTVTSAQKNPTAFYLCASSTRRGSTDTQYFGPGTRLTVL.

The chain carries TRBV7-2 and TRBJ2-7, with 8 positions matching TRBD2. Trimming at V came to 1 base and at J to 12 bases, leaving 11 bases not matched to a gene. Germline CDR1 reads SGHTA; CDR2 reads FQGNSA. The CDR3 sequence is 14 residues long. CDR3 in amino acids: CASSLGRGGLLRYF. The CDR3 DNA sequence: TGTGCCAGCAGCTTAGGACGGGGGGGTCTTTTGAGGTACTTC.

The V and J genes are TRBV9 and TRBJ2-1; possible D gene TRBD2, 5 bases. Germline V CDR1 and CDR2: SGDLS, YYNGEE. Deletions cut 4 bases from V and 7 bases from J, with 15 bases between. The CDR3 loop spans 14 amino acids. This CDR3 reads CASSTSLRTNEQFF. The DNA for the CDR3 is TGTGCCAGCAGCACCTCTCTTCGGACTAATGAGCAGTTCTTC.

The V and J genes are TRBV7-2 and TRBJ2-5, with 8 bases fitting TRBD2. J lost 5 bases, V lost 4 bases, and 6 bases had no gene match. CDR3 length equals 14 residues. In germline, CDR1 is SGHTA, CDR2 FQGNSA. CDR3 in amino acids: CASSSRRGEETQYF. CDR3 nucleotides: TGTGCCAGCAGCTCCCGGCGGGGGGAGGAGACCCAGTACTTC.

The rearrangement joins TRBV7-2 to TRBJ2-1, with TRBD2 matching over 7 bases. Germline V gene sequence: CDR1 SGHTA, CDR2 FQGNSA. The CDR3 consists of 12 residues. The junction had 1 base not matched to a gene; V was cut back by 3 bases and J by 8 bases. The CDR3 protein is CASSFGGDEQFF. The CDR3 DNA sequence: TGTGCCAGCAGCTTTGGGGGGGATGAGCAGTTCTTC.

The chain links TRBV5-4 to TRBJ2-1; tentative D call: TRBD2 (5 bases). V gave up 4 bases and J gave up 9 bases, with 14 bases separating them. Germline CDR1 reads SGHNT; CDR2 reads YYREEE (reference sequence). This CDR3 is built from 13 residues. For the CDR3, the DNA is TGTGCCAGCAGCCTCCTGCCTAGCATTGAGCAGTTCTTC. This sequence encodes CASSLLPSIEQFF. Full variable domain (rest looked up from reference TRBV5-4 and TRBJ2-1): ETGVTQSPTHLIKTRGQQVTLRCSSQSGHNTVSWYQQALGQGPQFIFQYYREEENGRGNFPPRFSGLQFPNYSSELNVNALELDDSALYLCASSLLPSIEQFFGPGTRLTVL.

The chain couples TRBV30 to TRBJ1-2, with 7 bases lining up with TRBD1. The V segment lost 3 bases and the J segment 6 bases; nucleotides outside the gene matches: 13. Germline CDR1 is GTSNPN and CDR2 is SVGIG (reference sequence). This CDR3 spans 15 amino acids. The CDR3: CAWSHQGGGSDGYTF. CDR3 sequence (DNA): TGTGCCTGGAGCCATCAGGGGGGGGGAAGTGATGGCTACACCTTC.

The V and J genes are TRBV6-1 and TRBJ2-7; D not resolved. V was pared by 10 bases and J by 5 bases, with 6 bases between. The CDR3 is 9 amino acids. Germline CDR1 MNHNS, CDR2 SASEGT. The CDR3 loop is CATGHEQYF. The CDR3 DNA follows: TGTGCCACAGGCCACGAGCAGTACTTC.

The V gene is TRBV5-1, the J gene TRBJ2-5; D perhaps matches TRBD1 (5 bases). CDR3 length equals 12 residues. V lost 3 bases to trimming and J lost 3 bases, with 6 bases between them. The germline CDR1 and CDR2 sequences are SGHRS and YFSETQ. CDR3 amino acids: CASSWGEETQYF. In DNA, the CDR3 is TGCGCCAGCAGCTGGGGCGAAGAGACCCAGTACTTC. Full variable domain (outside the CDR3, taken from reference TRBV5-1 and TRBJ2-5): KAGVTQTPRYLIKTRGQQVTLSCSPISGHRSVSWYQQTPGQGLQFLFEYFSETQRNKGNFPGRFSGRQFSNSRSEMNVSTLELGDSALYLCASSWGEETQYFGPGTRLLVL.

V gene TRBV4-3 combines with J gene TRBJ2-7, with D hard to call. CDR3 length: 14 residues. The germline V gene has CDR1 LGHNA and CDR2 YSLEER. V was cut by 0 bases and J by 3 bases, with 9 bases left in between. CDR3 nucleotide sequence: TGCGCCAGCAGCCAAGATAGAGGAGACTACGAGCAGTACTTC. Translation: CASSQDRGDYEQYF.

The gene calls are TRBV4-3 and TRBJ2-1; possibly TRBD2 for D (5 bases). Germline CDR1 LGHNA, CDR2 YSLEER. The V gene lost 4 bases and the J gene lost 3 bases, with 19 bases spanning the gap. CDR3 size: 17 residues. CDR3 in DNA: TGCGCCAGCAGCCTTGTCCCGGGGAGCTCGGTCTACAATGAGCAGTTCTTC. As protein: CASSLVPGSSVYNEQFF.

The chain uses TRBV13 and TRBJ2-3, with a tentative D call TRBD1 (6 bases). CDR3 size: 19 residues. V shed 6 bases and J shed 7 bases, with 32 bases lying between them. Per the germline V gene, CDR1 is PRHDT and CDR2 is FYEKMQ (reference sequence). CDR3 sequence: CASSTHKNTGRVCGNTQYF. The CDR3 DNA reads as TGTGCCAGCAGTACCCATAAAAACACAGGGAGAGTGTGTGGAAATACGCAGTATTTT.

The chain joins TRBV5-1 to TRBJ1-4, with 8 bases matching TRBD1. The CDR3 is 11 amino acids. V lost 3 bases, J lost 15 bases, and 4 bases stayed unmatched. Germline CDR1 SGHRS, CDR2 YFSETQ. The DNA for the CDR3 is TGCGCCAGCAGCTCTGGACAGGGAATGTTTTTT. This codes for CASSSGQGMFF.

The chain couples TRBV7-9 to TRBJ2-5, with D maybe TRBD2 (5 bases). This CDR3 is built from 13 residues. Germline V gives CDR1 SEHNR, CDR2 FQNEAQ (reference sequence). The V and J ends lost 4 bases and 2 bases respectively, with 8 bases between them. CDR3 amino acids: CASSSGGQETQYF. In nucleotides, the CDR3 is TGTGCCAGCAGCTCCGGAGGTCAAGAGACCCAGTACTTC.

This chain connects TRBV7-6 to TRBJ2-5; D might be TRBD2 (6 bases). Looked up from germline, CDR1 is SGHVS and CDR2 is FNYEAQ. This CDR3 comprises 14 residues. V was shortened by 5 bases and J by 3 bases, with 13 bases between the two germline ends. This CDR3 reads CASSEREVEETQYF. CDR3 sequence (DNA): TGTGCCAGCAGCGAAAGGGAGGTTGAAGAGACCCAGTACTTC.

The V call is TRBV30, the J call TRBJ1-1; D unresolved. The CDR3 extends over 14 amino acids. Per the germline V gene, CDR1 is GTSNPN and CDR2 is SVGIG (reference sequence). Between the trimmed V and J ends, which lost 3 bases and 1 base, there was a span of 12 bases. The chain's CDR3 is CAWSRPGPNTEAFF. The CDR3 DNA follows: TGTGCCTGGAGCCGCCCGGGTCCGAACACTGAAGCTTTCTTT.

J is TRBJ2-5 and V is TRBV28, with TRBD2 matching over 11 bases. Germline V CDR1 and CDR2: MDHEN, SYDVKM. V lost 6 bases to trimming and J lost 5 bases; unmatched junction nucleotides: 11. This CDR3 has 16 residues. The CDR3 coding sequence is TGTGCCAGCAGGACCCGGAGACTAGCGGGGTGGGAGACCCAGTACTTC. It yields the protein CASRTRRLAGWETQYF.

V gene TRBV10-2 combines with J gene TRBJ1-1; possible D gene TRBD1, 6 bases. Germline V lookup: CDR1 WSHSY, CDR2 SAAADI. Trimming took 6 bases from V and 1 from J, leaving 18 bases between them. CDR3 length: 16 residues. The CDR3 DNA follows: TGCGCCAGCAGGGATGACAGGAGAATTTGGAACACTGAAGCTTTCTTT. It codes for CASRDDRRIWNTEAFF.